These 19 T cell receptor beta chains were all obtained from the same sample, sequenced in a study of shared clonotypes between healthy human individuals. Method: immunoSEQ multiplex PCR; TCRdb's copy keeps in-frame clones and lacks some. The sample shows roughly 2.5 million clones, approximately 92% of them seen only once. Specimen: naive CD4+ T cells sorted from blood. Subset meaning: CD45RA+ positively selected. These receptors all stem from a man younger than 35 in good health.

This sequence joins TRBV23-1 and TRBJ1-5; D not resolved. TRBV23-1 is an open reading frame, and its role is uncertain. CDR3 size: 19 residues. The V end lost 4 bases, the J end lost 0 bases, and 22 bases lay between the germline ends. Here the CDR3 reads CASSRPSWPGQVSNQPQHF. The CDR3 nucleotides are TGCGCCAGCAGTCGCCCGTCTTGGCCCGGCCAGGTTAGCAATCAGCCCCAGCATTTT.

The V gene is TRBV10-2, the J gene TRBJ2-5; no definite D call. This CDR3 region has 12 residues. The V end was cut by 8 bases, the J end by 2 bases, with 9 bases between. Germline CDR1 is WSHSY and CDR2 is SAAADI. The CDR3 reads CASAMTQETQYF. The CDR3 DNA sequence: TGCGCCAGCGCGATGACACAAGAGACCCAGTACTTC.

A word on this clone: This specimen includes other DNA sequences encoding the same CDR3. The chain joins TRBV6-6 to TRBJ2-2; 10 bases match TRBD1. The CDR3 is made up of 15 amino acids. In germline, CDR1 is MNHNY, CDR2 SVGAGI (reference sequence). The V segment lost 5 bases and the J segment 3 bases; nucleotides outside the gene matches: 3. Here the CDR3 reads CASSPGQGYTGELFF. CDR3 sequence (DNA): TGTGCCAGCAGTCCGGGACAGGGGTACACCGGGGAGCTGTTTTTT.

This sequence joins TRBV29-1 and TRBJ2-1; D remains ambiguous. The CDR3 runs 15 residues. The germline V gene has CDR1 SQVTM and CDR2 ANQGSEA. Trimming pared 3 bases from V and 4 bases from J, leaving 16 bases between. CDR3 DNA: TGCAGCGTTGACTCCGAACGACCCTTTTACAATGAGCAGTTCTTC. This codes for CSVDSERPFYNEQFF.

The chain has TRBV6-6 and TRBJ2-7; 9 bases are shared with TRBD2. Per the germline V gene, CDR1 is MNHNY and CDR2 is SVGAGI (reference sequence). The V segment lost 7 bases and the J segment 0 bases; nucleotides outside the gene matches: 7. The CDR3 is 15 residues long. The CDR3 protein is CASTRLAANSYEQYF. Written as DNA, the CDR3 is TGTGCCAGCACCAGACTAGCGGCCAACTCCTACGAGCAGTACTTC.

The chain employs TRBV30 and TRBJ2-3; 8 positions match TRBD1. Germline-derived CDR1 and CDR2 are GTSNPN and SVGIG (reference sequence). V lost 3 bases, J lost 1 base, and 6 bases stayed unmatched. The CDR3 covers 15 residues. For the CDR3, the DNA is TGTGCCTGGAGGCCAGGGGGCAGGGGCACAGATACGCAGTATTTT. Translation gives CAWRPGGRGTDTQYF.

Points on this clone: In the same sample, other DNA sequences code for this CDR3. This chain links TRBV2 with TRBJ2-7, with D perhaps TRBD2 (5 bases). Trimming took off 6 bases at V and 4 bases at J, with 10 bases between the two ends. This CDR3 has 12 amino acids. CDR1 SNHLY and CDR2 FYNNEI come from the germline V gene. The CDR3 reads CASSPRGYEQYF. Written as DNA, the CDR3 is TGTGCCAGCAGCCCCCGGGGTTACGAGCAGTACTTC.

This chain connects TRBV6-6 to TRBJ1-6; 10 nucleotides align to TRBD1. Germline V gene sequence: CDR1 MNHNY, CDR2 SVGAGI (reference sequence). This CDR3 is built from 15 residues. V shed 2 bases, J shed 10 bases, and the junction held 5 bases outside the gene matches. The CDR3: CASSYTGTGDSPLHF. In DNA, the CDR3 is TGTGCCAGCAGTTACACCGGGACAGGGGACTCACCCCTCCACTTT.

The chain recombines TRBV7-2 with TRBJ2-1; perhaps D is TRBD1 or TRBD2 (6 bases each). Germline lookup yields CDR1 SGHTA and CDR2 FQGNSA. The CDR3 has 15 residues. V shed 1 base and J shed 9 bases, with 16 bases lying between them. Written as DNA, the CDR3 is TGTGCCAGCAGCTTAGGTGGCGGGACACGGGGTGAGCAGTTCTTC. It yields the protein CASSLGGGTRGEQFF. Together with reference TRBV7-2 and TRBJ2-1, the CDR3 gives the full variable domain: GAGVSQSPSNKVTEKGKDVELRCDPISGHTALYWYRQSLGQGLEFLIYFQGNSAPDKSGLPSDRFSAERTGGSVSTLTIQRTQQEDSAVYLCASSLGGGTRGEQFFGPGTRLTVL.

The genes are TRBV7-9 and TRBJ1-2; a weak D match, TRBD1 (5 bases). In germline, CDR1 is SEHNR, CDR2 FQNEAQ (reference sequence). This CDR3 region has 16 residues. V dropped 1 base and J dropped 3 bases, with 15 bases sitting between them. The CDR3, as DNA: TGTGCCAGCAGCTTAGAGGCGCTGGGGGTGGACTATGGCTACACCTTC. Translated: CASSLEALGVDYGYTF.

The rearrangement joins TRBV30 to TRBJ1-4, with D uncertain. The germline V gene encodes CDR1 GTSNPN and CDR2 SVGIG (reference sequence). The CDR3 has 15 amino acids. V was trimmed by 3 bases and J by 0 bases, leaving 11 bases between them. The CDR3 loop is CAWSGQGTTNEKLFF. Written as DNA, the CDR3 is TGTGCCTGGAGCGGCCAAGGAACAACTAATGAAAAACTGTTTTTT.

The rearrangement joins TRBV18 to TRBJ1-1; 8 bases line up with TRBD1. The CDR3 extends over 15 amino acids. Germline CDR1 KGHSH, CDR2 LQKENI. V lost 4 bases to trimming and J lost 4 bases; unmatched junction nucleotides: 8. The CDR3 here is CASSLTRGRGTEAFF. CDR3 nucleotide sequence: TGTGCCAGCTCACTTACCAGGGGGCGCGGCACTGAAGCTTTCTTT. The full variable domain, its missing parts supplied by reference TRBV18 and TRBJ1-1, is NAGVMQNPRHLVRRRGQEARLRCSPMKGHSHVYWYRQLPEEGLKFMVYLQKENIIDESGMPKERFSAEFPKEGPSILRIQQVVRGDSAAYFCASSLTRGRGTEAFFGQGTRLTVV.

On this clone itself: In the same sample, other DNA sequences code for this CDR3. The J gene is TRBJ1-1, the V gene TRBV6-5; 7 positions match TRBD1. Germline loops: CDR1 MNHEY, CDR2 SVGAGI. The CDR3 length is 15 residues. Germline trimming cut 5 bases from V and 0 bases from J; bases unmatched to any gene: 6. The CDR3 DNA sequence: TGTGCCAGCAGTGGCCGGGACAGTATGAACACTGAAGCTTTCTTT. As protein: CASSGRDSMNTEAFF.

The chain uses TRBV7-9 and TRBJ1-4, with D perhaps TRBD1 (6 bases). V was clipped by 1 base and J by 5 bases, with 14 bases between them. The germline V gene encodes CDR1 SEHNR and CDR2 FQNEAQ (reference sequence). The CDR3 spans 16 residues. CDR3 in amino acids: CASSLERGGGNEKLFF. CDR3 coding DNA: TGTGCCAGCAGCTTAGAACGCGGGGGCGGCAATGAAAAACTGTTTTTT.

The V and J genes are TRBV18 and TRBJ1-3; D uncertain. V was shortened by 0 bases and J by 7 bases, with 16 bases between the two germline ends. The CDR3 contains 16 residues. Germline V gene sequence: CDR1 KGHSH, CDR2 LQKENI. The CDR3: CASSPPAGTFRNTIYF. The DNA of the CDR3 is TGTGCCAGCTCACCACCGGCGGGAACATTTAGGAACACCATATATTTT.

The chain recombines TRBV19 with TRBJ2-1; 7 bases are shared with TRBD2. Trimming cost V 7 bases and J 7 bases; bases outside gene matches: 13. CDR1 is LNHDA, CDR2 SQIVND, per germline (reference sequence). CDR3 length: 15 residues. CDR3 protein: CASNSVGGAANEQFF. For the CDR3, the DNA is TGTGCCAGTAACAGTGTGGGAGGGGCGGCAAATGAGCAGTTCTTC.

This rearrangement joins TRBV28 to TRBJ2-5; 7 nucleotides align to TRBD1. The germline CDR1 and CDR2 sequences are MDHEN and SYDVKM. Trimming cost V 6 bases and J 5 bases; bases outside gene matches: 12. CDR3 size: 15 residues. The CDR3 protein is CASSLLPGGIETQYF. CDR3 DNA: TGTGCCAGCAGCCTCCTGCCAGGGGGAATCGAGACCCAGTACTTC.

The chain combines TRBV7-2 with TRBJ2-7, with TRBD2 matching 10 bases. The germline V gene has CDR1 SGHTA and CDR2 FQGNSA. CDR3 length: 15 residues. V gave up 1 base and J gave up 4 bases; unmatched junction bases: 4. CDR3 DNA: TGTGCCAGCAGCTTAGGGTCTAGCGGGAGTTACGAGCAGTACTTC. Protein: CASSLGSSGSYEQYF. The variable domain in full, with the rest retrieved from reference TRBV7-2 and TRBJ2-7, is GAGVSQSPSNKVTEKGKDVELRCDPISGHTALYWYRQSLGQGLEFLIYFQGNSAPDKSGLPSDRFSAERTGGSVSTLTIQRTQQEDSAVYLCASSLGSSGSYEQYFGPGTRLTVT.

This sequence joins TRBV19 and TRBJ1-5; 9 positions agree with TRBD1. CDR1 and CDR2 (germline): LNHDA, SQIVND (reference sequence). V was clipped by 6 bases and J by 3 bases; unmatched bases: 12. This CDR3 has 17 residues. As DNA, the CDR3 is TGTGCCAGTAGCCAATACGGAGGGACAGGGTCCAATCAGCCCCAGCATTTT. Amino acids: CASSQYGGTGSNQPQHF.